Below, 2 T cell receptor beta chains from the same sample are listed, as sequenced in a study of T cell changes during pregnancy in multiple sclerosis. TCRdb's table, derived via immunoSEQ multiplex PCR, lists solely in-frame clones and lacks some. The data contain approximately 15,000 clones, about four fifths of them singletons. The sample in question was CD8+ T cells from peripheral blood mononuclear cells, obtained in the third trimester of pregnancy. Receptors were obtained from a female donor in good health, enrolled as a control in a pregnancy study.

The chain employs TRBV4-3 and TRBJ1-5, with D perhaps matching TRBD1 (6 bases). V shed 3 bases and J shed 5 bases, with 11 bases lying between them. Germline V gene sequence: CDR1 LGHNA, CDR2 YSLEER. The CDR3 runs 14 residues. CDR3 loop: CASSQWTADQPQHF. For the CDR3, the DNA is TGCGCCAGCAGCCAGTGGACAGCGGATCAGCCCCAGCATTTT.

The V and J genes are TRBV6-4 and TRBJ1-1; TRBD1 matches at 9 bases. Per the germline V gene, CDR1 is MRHNA and CDR2 is SNTAGT. J was trimmed by 4 bases and V by 7 bases; bases with no gene match: 10. The CDR3 spans 15 residues. The CDR3 DNA sequence: TGTGCCAGCACCTTGGACAGGGGTGGGATCACTGAAGCTTTCTTT. It is translated as CASTLDRGGITEAFF.